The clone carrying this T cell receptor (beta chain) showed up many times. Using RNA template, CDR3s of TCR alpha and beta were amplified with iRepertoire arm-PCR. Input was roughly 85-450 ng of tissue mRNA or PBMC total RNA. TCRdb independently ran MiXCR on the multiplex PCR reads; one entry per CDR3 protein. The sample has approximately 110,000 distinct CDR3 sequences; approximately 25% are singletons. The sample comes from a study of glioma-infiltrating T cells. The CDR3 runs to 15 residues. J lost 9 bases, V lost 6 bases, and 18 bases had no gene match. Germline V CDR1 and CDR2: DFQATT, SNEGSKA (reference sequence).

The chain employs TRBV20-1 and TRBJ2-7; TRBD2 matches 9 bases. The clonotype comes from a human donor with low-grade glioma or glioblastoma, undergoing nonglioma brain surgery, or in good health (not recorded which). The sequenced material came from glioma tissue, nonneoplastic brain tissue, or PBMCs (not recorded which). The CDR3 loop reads CSAEADLLAGEGQYF. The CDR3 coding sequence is TGCAGTGCGGAAGCCGACCTCTTAGCGGGAGAAGGGCAGTACTTC.